What follows are 24 T cell receptor beta chains derived from one specimen sequenced in a study of OX40 agonist ivuxolimab in advanced cancers. Only in-frame clones appear in the TCRdb table, and some are missing; sequencing was by immunoSEQ multiplex PCR. This table has 65,000 to 70,000 clones, roughly 85% appearing once. Sequenced here: CD4+ or CD8+ T cells sorted from blood, sampled in a trial of the OX40 agonist ivuxolimab. These receptors were collected from an adult with an advanced solid tumor such as melanoma, head and neck, liver or kidney cancer.

The rearrangement joins TRBV5-1 to TRBJ2-1; the match to TRBD1 covers 7 bases. The length of the CDR3 is 17 residues. Germline CDR1 SGHRS, CDR2 YFSETQ. V lost 5 bases and J lost 8; bases outside the gene matches: 19. CDR3 region: CASRPTGSGGFSDEQFF. CDR3 bases: TGCGCCAGCAGACCGACAGGGTCAGGGGGTTTCTCAGATGAGCAGTTCTTC.

The chain links TRBV6-4 to TRBJ2-3; 10 positions match TRBD2. CDR1 and CDR2 from the germline V gene are MRHNA and SNTAGT. There are 15 residues in the CDR3. Losses at the gene ends were 6 bases for V and 0 bases for J; bases not matched to a gene: 3. The CDR3 DNA reads TGTGCCAGCAGCCTGACTAGCGGGAGCACAGATACGCAGTATTTT. It encodes CASSLTSGSTDTQYF.

V gene TRBV18 combines with J gene TRBJ1-4; D remains unclear. Germline V gene data show CDR1 as KGHSH and CDR2 as LQKENI. Trimming removed 2 bases at V and 1 base at J, with 5 bases between. This CDR3 has 14 amino acids. The CDR3 DNA is TGTGCCAGCTCACCAGGGTTAACTAATGAAAAACTGTTTTTT. Protein: CASSPGLTNEKLFF.

The rearrangement uses TRBV28 and TRBJ1-4; a possible D gene is TRBD1 (6 bases). Germline V lookup: CDR1 MDHEN, CDR2 SYDVKM. This CDR3 is 14 amino acids long. With 6 bases removed from V and 7 bases from J, the gap between germline ends came to 15 bases. DNA of the CDR3: TGTGCCAGCAGCCCGAGAGGGGGTGTTGAAAAACTGTTTTTT. Translated, it gives CASSPRGGVEKLFF.

The rearrangement uses TRBV7-2 and TRBJ2-1, with a tentative D call TRBD2 (5 bases). Germline V gives CDR1 SGHTA, CDR2 FQGNSA. The CDR3 runs to 15 residues. With 5 bases removed from V and 2 bases from J, the gap between germline ends came to 13 bases. CDR3 amino acids: CASSGLTRTYNEQFF. DNA of the CDR3: TGTGCCAGCAGCGGACTGACCCGGACCTACAATGAGCAGTTCTTC.

This clone was observed a handful of times. The chain links TRBV5-4 to TRBJ1-5; maybe TRBD1 (6 bases). CDR1 and CDR2 (germline): SGHNT, YYREEE (reference sequence). Trimming left V 0 bases short and J 6 bases short, with 22 bases between. CDR3 length equals 18 residues. This CDR3 is CASSLGQADRLIPQPQHF. In DNA, the CDR3 is TGTGCCAGCAGCTTGGGACAGGCGGACAGACTTATACCTCAGCCCCAGCATTTT.

The chain links TRBV18 to TRBJ1-5; TRBD1 is a possible D gene (6 bases). V lost 2 bases and J 0 bases, leaving 20 bases between the germline ends. The CDR3 is 19 residues long. Germline CDR1 is KGHSH and CDR2 is LQKENI. CDR3 residues: CASSPGGQGPTYSNQPQHF. DNA for the CDR3: TGTGCCAGCTCACCAGGGGGACAAGGCCCAACTTATAGCAATCAGCCCCAGCATTTT.

This clone was recorded a few times. The rearrangement joins TRBV19 to TRBJ2-5; 10 bases match TRBD2. Germline CDR1 and CDR2: LNHDA and SQIVND (reference sequence). The CDR3 totals 13 residues. The V segment lost 7 bases and the J segment 7 bases; nucleotides outside the gene matches: 6. The CDR3 DNA reads as TGTGCCAGTACTAGCGGGGGAGCGCGGACCCAGTACTTC. This codes for CASTSGGARTQYF. Together with reference TRBV19 and TRBJ2-5, the CDR3 gives the full variable domain: DGGITQSPKYLFRKEGQNVTLSCEQNLNHDAMYWYRQDPGQGLRLIYYSQIVNDFQKGDIAEGYSVSREKKESFPLTVTSAQKNPTAFYLCASTSGGARTQYFGPGTRLLVL.

The chain combines TRBV5-5 with TRBJ1-5; D is uncertain. CDR1 is SGHKS and CDR2 is YYEKEE in the germline V gene (reference sequence). The CDR3 is 13 amino acids. V gave up 4 bases and J gave up 5 bases, with 10 bases separating them. CDR3 protein: CASSQNKDQPQHF. Written as DNA, the CDR3 is TGTGCCAGCAGCCAAAACAAGGATCAGCCCCAGCATTTT.

The chain links TRBV6-5 to TRBJ2-1, with D uncertain. The CDR3 runs 12 residues. From germline, CDR1 is MNHEY and CDR2 SVGAGI. Trimming stripped 5 bases from V and 10 bases from J, with 12 bases between. The CDR3 region has the DNA TGTGCCAGCAGTATACTGTGTTCGGAGCAGTTCTTC. This encodes CASSILCSEQFF.

This sequence joins TRBV2 and TRBJ2-3; TRBD2 matches at 14 bases. With 3 bases clipped from V and 5 bases from J, the junction kept 4 bases outside the gene matches. CDR1 SNHLY and CDR2 FYNNEI come from the germline V gene. The CDR3 consists of 16 residues. The CDR3, as DNA: TGTGCCAGCAGTGAGCAGACTAGCGGGGGGGGAGATACGCAGTATTTT. This sequence encodes CASSEQTSGGGDTQYF.

This chain joins TRBV25-1 and TRBJ2-5; D gene uncertain. V shed 1 base and J shed 2 bases, with 5 bases lying between them. The CDR3 covers 13 residues. Germline values: CDR1 MGHDK, CDR2 SYGVNS. Written as DNA, the CDR3 is TGTGCCAGCAGTGAATGGCAGCAAGAGACCCAGTACTTC. This translates into CASSEWQQETQYF. Combining the CDR3 with reference TRBV25-1 and TRBJ2-5 gives the whole variable domain EADIYQTPRYLVIGTGKKITLECSQTMGHDKMYWYQQDPGMELHLIHYSYGVNSTEKGDLSSESTVSRIRTEHFPLTLESARPSHTSQYLCASSEWQQETQYFGPGTRLLVL.

The V call is TRBV10-3, the J call TRBJ2-6; unclear D gene. The CDR3 spans 17 residues. Germline loops: CDR1 ENHRY, CDR2 SYGVKD. The germline V and J ends were trimmed by 4 bases and 0 bases, with 13 bases remaining between them. CDR3 sequence reads: CAISASLVLSGANVLTF. CDR3 nucleotide sequence: TGTGCCATCAGTGCTTCTCTAGTACTCTCTGGGGCCAACGTCCTGACTTTC.

J is TRBJ1-1 and V is TRBV9; TRBD1 might be the D (6 bases). CDR3 length equals 15 residues. Germline CDR1 is SGDLS and CDR2 is YYNGEE. The V end was cut by 0 bases, the J end by 4 bases, with 13 bases between. The CDR3 sequence is CASSVVSGGLTEAFF. The CDR3 DNA is TGTGCCAGCAGCGTAGTGTCGGGGGGCCTCACTGAAGCTTTCTTT.

The chain links TRBV29-1 to TRBJ2-1; D could derive from TRBD1 or TRBD2 (5 bases each). Trimming removed 7 bases from V and 6 bases from J, with 22 bases in between. This CDR3 spans 15 amino acids. CDR1 is SQVTM and CDR2 is ANQGSEA in the germline V gene. CDR3: CSGDLNGYPVNEQFF. CDR3 nucleotides: TGCAGCGGGGACCTCAATGGCTATCCTGTCAATGAGCAGTTCTTC.

The chain combines TRBV5-1 with TRBJ2-5; D tentatively reads TRBD1 or TRBD2 (5 bases each). CDR3 length equals 14 residues. V was shortened by 3 bases and J by 5 bases, with 14 bases between the two germline ends. CDR1 is SGHRS, CDR2 YFSETQ, per germline. The DNA for the CDR3 is TGCGCCAGCAGCTACGGTGGGGGTAGCGAGACCCAGTACTTC. This codes for CASSYGGGSETQYF.

The rearrangement links TRBV5-1 to TRBJ2-5, with a weak D call TRBD2 (5 bases). V dropped 0 bases and J dropped 2 bases, with 11 bases sitting between them. The CDR3 consists of 15 residues. Looked up from germline, CDR1 is SGHRS and CDR2 is YFSETQ. Here the CDR3 reads CASSLALGNQETQYF. For the CDR3, the DNA is TGCGCCAGCAGCTTGGCCCTCGGGAATCAAGAGACCCAGTACTTC.

The chain uses TRBV28 and TRBJ1-1; tentative D call: TRBD1 (5 bases). The germline V gene has CDR1 MDHEN and CDR2 SYDVKM. V gave up 5 bases and J gave up 6 bases, with 16 bases separating them. This CDR3 contains 14 residues. CDR3 sequence (DNA): TGTGCCAGCAGTCGAAGGAGGGGAAGAGCTGAAGCTTTCTTT. It translates to CASSRRRGRAEAFF.

This chain joins TRBV10-3 and TRBJ2-5; D assignment may be TRBD1 or TRBD2 (5 bases each). Trimming removed 8 bases at V and 4 bases at J, with 17 bases between. This CDR3 has 14 amino acids. Germline V gene data show CDR1 as ENHRY and CDR2 as SYGVKD. The CDR3 reads CAIADGTLLETQYF. Here the CDR3 DNA reads TGTGCCATCGCTGACGGGACGCTATTAGAGACCCAGTACTTC.

The rearrangement uses TRBV28 and TRBJ2-7; tentatively, D is TRBD1 or TRBD2 (5 bases each). This CDR3 contains 13 residues. Germline V gene lookup returns CDR1 MDHEN and CDR2 SYDVKM. V lost 2 bases and J 5 bases, leaving 10 bases between the germline ends. Here the CDR3 reads CASSLGGSDEQYV. CDR3 coding DNA: TGTGCCAGCAGTTTAGGGGGTAGCGACGAGCAGTACGTC.

CDR3 sequence reads: CASTRGRGLEPKTLFNTGELFF. CDR3 nucleotide sequence: TGTGCCAGCACACGGGGAAGGGGACTAGAACCAAAAACCCTCTTTAACACCGGGGAGCTGTTTTTT. This chain joins TRBV19 and TRBJ2-2; 8 bases match TRBD2. The V and J ends lost 9 bases and 2 bases, in that order; junction bases with no gene match: 29. CDR1 and CDR2 from the germline V gene are LNHDA and SQIVND (reference sequence). This CDR3 contains 22 residues.

The chain employs TRBV5-1 and TRBJ1-1; TRBD1 matches 11 bases. After removal of 1 base from V and 2 bases from J, the junction contained 7 bases not matched to a gene. Germline CDR1 is SGHRS and CDR2 is YFSETQ. This CDR3 has 17 residues. The CDR3 region has the DNA TGCGCCAGCAGCTTGTGGCCTGGGACAGGGGGTAACACTGAAGCTTTCTTT. It translates to CASSLWPGTGGNTEAFF.

The genes are TRBV25-1 and TRBJ1-2; no firm D call. CDR1 and CDR2 (germline): MGHDK, SYGVNS. The germline V and J ends were trimmed by 10 bases and 0 bases, with 15 bases remaining between them. The length of the CDR3 is 14 residues. CDR3 nucleotide sequence: TGTGCCACCGACGCCGGGGAGGCTAACTATGGCTACACCTTC. This translates into CATDAGEANYGYTF.

This clone was counted once. This chain joins TRBV7-3 and TRBJ2-3; D is uncertain. This CDR3 is built from 13 residues. The V end was cut by 2 bases, the J end by 4 bases, with 7 bases between. The germline gives CDR1 SGHTA, CDR2 FQGTGA. CDR3: CASSLDGADTQYF. The CDR3 DNA reads as TGTGCCAGCAGCTTAGACGGCGCAGATACGCAGTATTTT.